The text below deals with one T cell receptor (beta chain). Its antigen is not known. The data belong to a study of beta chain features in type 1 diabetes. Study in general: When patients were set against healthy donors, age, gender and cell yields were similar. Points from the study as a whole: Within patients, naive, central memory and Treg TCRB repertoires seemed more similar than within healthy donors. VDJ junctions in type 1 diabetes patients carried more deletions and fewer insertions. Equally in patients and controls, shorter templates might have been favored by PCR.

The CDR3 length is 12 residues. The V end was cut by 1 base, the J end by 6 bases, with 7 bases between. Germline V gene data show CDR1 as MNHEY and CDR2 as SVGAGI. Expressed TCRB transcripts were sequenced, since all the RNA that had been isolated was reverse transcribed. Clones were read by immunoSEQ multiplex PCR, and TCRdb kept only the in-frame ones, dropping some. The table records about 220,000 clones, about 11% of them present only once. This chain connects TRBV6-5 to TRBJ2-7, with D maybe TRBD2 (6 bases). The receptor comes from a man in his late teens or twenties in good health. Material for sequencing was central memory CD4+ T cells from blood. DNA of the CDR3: TGTGCCAGCAGTTACTTAGCGGCCGAGCAGTACTTC. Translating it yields CASSYLAAEQYF.